This entry lists 28 T cell receptor beta chains sequenced from one sample in a study of shared clonotypes between healthy human individuals. TCRdb's table, derived via immunoSEQ multiplex PCR, lists solely in-frame clones and lacks some. The repertoire has some 2 million clones, just under 95% of them found once; the top ten carry 1.2%. CD8 cells regarded as naive lacked CD45RO, were positively chosen for CCR7, and omitted terminally differentiated effector memory CD45RA+ cells. Sequencing input: naive CD8+ T cells sorted from blood. Receptors originate from a man between 18 and 35 years old in good health.

The rearrangement uses TRBV11-2 and TRBJ2-5, with D maybe TRBD2 (6 bases). V shed 1 base and J shed 5 bases, with 14 bases lying between them. Germline CDR1 reads SGHAT; CDR2 reads FQNNGV. This CDR3 region has 15 residues. The CDR3 DNA reads as TGTGCCAGCAGCTTAGGGGGTAGCGGCTGGGAGACCCAGTACTTC. It specifies CASSLGGSGWETQYF.

The chain is built from TRBV4-2 and TRBJ1-2; a weak D match, TRBD1 (6 bases). The CDR3 runs to 14 residues. Trimming cost V 4 bases and J 3 bases, with 12 bases left between them. Germline CDR1 LGHNA, CDR2 YNFKEQ. CDR3 sequence reads: CASSPPQGDYGYTF. The CDR3 region has the DNA TGTGCCAGCAGCCCCCCACAGGGAGACTATGGCTACACCTTC.

This clone was counted a single time. V gene TRBV29-1 combines with J gene TRBJ1-2, with D hard to call. The CDR3 has 12 amino acids. V was clipped by 4 bases and J by 8 bases, with 14 bases between them. In germline, CDR1 is SQVTM, CDR2 ANQGSEA. The CDR3 DNA is TGCAGCGTTGGGACGGAATTAGGAGGCTACACCTTC. It yields the protein CSVGTELGGYTF.

A word on this clone: At the DNA level, this CDR3 is encoded by other sequences in the same sample as well. The chain is built from TRBV6-1 and TRBJ2-7, with D possibly matching TRBD1 (5 bases). Germline loops: CDR1 MNHNS, CDR2 SASEGT. The V and J ends lost 2 bases and 4 bases respectively, with 12 bases between them. There are 14 residues in the CDR3. CDR3: CASSEQGAFYEQYF. CDR3 nucleotides: TGTGCCAGCAGTGAACAGGGCGCTTTTTACGAGCAGTACTTC.

The genes are TRBV2 and TRBJ2-7; D may be TRBD2 (6 bases). V lost 2 bases to trimming and J lost 7 bases, with 12 bases between them. This CDR3 is built from 13 residues. Germline CDR1 SNHLY, CDR2 FYNNEI. The CDR3 DNA sequence: TGTGCCAGCAGTGAAAGTCGGGGGTCGGAGCAGTACTTC. Translating gives CASSESRGSEQYF. The full variable domain, in which reference TRBV2 and TRBJ2-7 provide the parts outside the CDR3, is EPEVTQTPSHQVTQMGQEVILRCVPISNHLYFYWYRQILGQKVEFLVSFYNNEISEKSEIFDDQFSVERPDGSNFTLKIRSTKLEDSAMYFCASSESRGSEQYFGPGTRLTVT.

The chain combines TRBV7-9 with TRBJ2-7, with D maybe TRBD1 (5 bases). V was shortened by 5 bases and J by 5 bases, with 19 bases between the two germline ends. The germline V gene encodes CDR1 SEHNR and CDR2 FQNEAQ (reference sequence). The CDR3 totals 15 residues. The CDR3 bases are TGTGCCAGCAGCCTCACAAAGGGGTTAAGGCACGAGCAGTACTTC. It translates to CASSLTKGLRHEQYF.

The rearrangement joins TRBV28 to TRBJ2-3; 9 nucleotides align to TRBD1. Germline CDR1 reads MDHEN; CDR2 reads SYDVKM. CDR3 length: 15 amino acids. With V trimmed by 7 bases and J by 5 bases, 10 bases remained unmatched. This chain's CDR3 is CASMGGQGGKDTQYF. For the CDR3, the DNA is TGTGCCAGCATGGGGGGACAGGGTGGTAAAGATACGCAGTATTTT.

The chain uses TRBV27 and TRBJ1-4; perhaps TRBD1 as D (6 bases). The V end was cut by 5 bases, the J end by 3 bases, with 10 bases between. CDR3 size: 14 residues. Germline values: CDR1 MNHEY, CDR2 SMNVEV (reference sequence). The CDR3 DNA sequence: TGTGCCAGCAGTCCACAGGGTCCTAATGAAAAACTGTTTTTT. This sequence encodes CASSPQGPNEKLFF. Based on the CDR3 plus reference TRBV27 and TRBJ1-4, the full variable domain is EAQVTQNPRYLITVTGKKLTVTCSQNMNHEYMSWYRQDPGLGLRQIYYSMNVEVTDKGDVPEGYKVSRKEKRNFPLILESPSPNQTSLYFCASSPQGPNEKLFFGSGTQLSVL.

To note about this clone: This clone may be a read error of a much larger clone one base away. J is TRBJ2-5 and V is TRBV5-4; D is uncertain. The J call is in doubt because the DNA end fits TRBJ2-7 better. CDR1 is SGHNT and CDR2 is YYREEE in the germline V gene (reference sequence). The CDR3 is made up of 13 amino acids. The CDR3 is CASSLESSYEQYF. DNA of the CDR3: TGTGCCAGCAGCTTGGAGAGCTCCTACGAGCAGTACTTC.

V and J are TRBV27 and TRBJ2-3, with 7 bases lining up with TRBD2. Germline V gene lookup returns CDR1 MNHEY and CDR2 SMNVEV (reference sequence). Trimming at V came to 6 bases and at J to 4 bases, leaving 4 bases not matched to a gene. This CDR3 is built from 13 residues. The CDR3 region is CASRSGVSDTQYF. As DNA, the CDR3 is TGTGCCAGCAGAAGCGGGGTGTCAGATACGCAGTATTTT.

The CDR3 DNA is TGTGCCAGCAGCTTGGCGGGGGCTGCTGGAAACACCATATATTTT. Protein product: CASSLAGAAGNTIYF. The chain combines TRBV5-4 with TRBJ1-3, with D tentatively TRBD1 (6 bases). CDR3 length: 15 amino acids. V lost 0 bases and J lost 2, with 9 bases in between. Germline V gives CDR1 SGHNT, CDR2 YYREEE (reference sequence).

This clone was seen only once. The chain combines TRBV30 with TRBJ1-6; no firm D call. The germline CDR1 and CDR2 sequences are GTSNPN and SVGIG (reference sequence). Trimming removed 1 base at V and 10 bases at J, with 11 bases between. This CDR3 is built from 13 residues. CDR3 loop: CAWSGIGLSPLHF. The CDR3 DNA is TGTGCCTGGAGTGGTATAGGGTTATCACCCCTCCACTTT.

The genes are TRBV18 and TRBJ1-6, with 8 bases that match TRBD1. The CDR3 is 16 residues long. Trimming took 3 bases from V and 6 from J; bases not matched to a gene: 7. Germline CDR1 KGHSH, CDR2 LQKENI. CDR3 nucleotide sequence: TGTGCCAGCTCACCGTTCGGGACAGGCCCTAATTCACCCCTCCACTTT. Translating it yields CASSPFGTGPNSPLHF. Complete variable domain (other parts from reference TRBV18 and TRBJ1-6): NAGVMQNPRHLVRRRGQEARLRCSPMKGHSHVYWYRQLPEEGLKFMVYLQKENIIDESGMPKERFSAEFPKEGPSILRIQQVVRGDSAAYFCASSPFGTGPNSPLHFGNGTRLTVT.

This clone was recorded once. This sequence joins TRBV12-5 and TRBJ2-5; TRBD2 agrees at 14 bases. This CDR3 is built from 16 residues. Germline V lookup: CDR1 LGHNT, CDR2 FRNRAP. With 7 bases clipped from V and 0 bases from J, the junction kept 4 bases outside the gene matches. The CDR3 DNA sequence: TGTGCTAGTGCCGGGACTAGCGGGAGCGACCAAGAGACCCAGTACTTC. This encodes CASAGTSGSDQETQYF. The full variable domain, in which reference TRBV12-5 and TRBJ2-5 provide the parts outside the CDR3, is DARVTQTPRHKVTEMGQEVTMRCQPILGHNTVFWYRQTMMQGLELLAYFRNRAPLDDSGMPKDRFSAEMPDATLATLKIQPSEPRDSAVYFCASAGTSGSDQETQYFGPGTRLLVL.

As for this clone: This sample also contains other DNA sequences that code for the same CDR3. J is TRBJ2-3 and V is TRBV6-6; no clear D gene. Germline V lookup: CDR1 MNHNY, CDR2 SVGAGI (reference sequence). Trimming cost V 0 bases and J 6 bases, with 4 bases left between them. CDR3 length: 12 residues. The CDR3 region is CASSYSPDTQYF. The CDR3 DNA sequence: TGTGCCAGCAGTTACTCGCCGGATACGCAGTATTTT.

On this clone itself: This sample also contains other DNA sequences that code for the same CDR3. The chain uses TRBV4-1 and TRBJ2-3; TRBD1 is a possible D gene (6 bases). V shed 0 bases and J shed 5 bases, with 9 bases lying between them. The CDR3 is 14 amino acids. The V gene's germline CDR1 is MGHRA and CDR2 YSYEKL. CDR3 loop: CASSQDWGQDTQYF. The CDR3 DNA follows: TGCGCCAGCAGCCAAGATTGGGGGCAAGATACGCAGTATTTT.

For this clone: At the DNA level, this CDR3 is encoded by other sequences in the same sample as well. The chain carries TRBV28 and TRBJ2-7; 7 bases agree with TRBD1. This CDR3 has 14 residues. Trimming cost V 7 bases and J 0 bases; bases outside gene matches: 6. Germline V gene sequence: CDR1 MDHEN, CDR2 SYDVKM. In DNA, the CDR3 is TGTGCCAGCACCCAGACAGGGAGCTCCTACGAGCAGTACTTC. Translating gives CASTQTGSSYEQYF.

This sequence joins TRBV4-3 and TRBJ2-7, with 9 nucleotides matching TRBD1. CDR3 length: 15 residues. Unmatched junction bases numbered 6, after V lost 0 bases and J lost 6 bases. Looked up from germline, CDR1 is LGHNA and CDR2 is YSLEER. The CDR3 coding sequence is TGCGCCAGCAGCCAAGACTCCGGGACAGGGAGCGAGCAGTACTTC. This sequence encodes CASSQDSGTGSEQYF.

CDR3 in amino acids: CASSLGLGSTDTQYF. CDR3 sequence (DNA): TGTGCCAGCAGCTTAGGCCTGGGTAGCACAGATACGCAGTATTTT. The rearrangement uses TRBV7-9 and TRBJ2-3; D remains ambiguous. Trimming removed 1 base from V and 0 bases from J, with 8 bases in between. CDR3 length: 15 residues. CDR1 and CDR2 (germline): SEHNR, FQNEAQ (reference sequence).

As to this clone: Other DNA sequences in the sample encode the same CDR3. The chain employs TRBV27 and TRBJ2-7; perhaps TRBD1 as D (6 bases). This CDR3 is built from 14 residues. V was pared by 0 bases and J by 2 bases, with 8 bases between. Looked up from germline, CDR1 is MNHEY and CDR2 is SMNVEV (reference sequence). The chain's CDR3 is CASSLSGGPYEQYF. CDR3 in DNA: TGTGCCAGCAGTTTATCAGGGGGTCCCTACGAGCAGTACTTC.

To note about this clone: The sample carries other DNA sequences with the same CDR3. The chain has TRBV6-5 and TRBJ1-5; TRBD1 agrees at 9 bases. The CDR3 contains 13 residues. Germline V gene data show CDR1 as MNHEY and CDR2 as SVGAGI. The junction had 1 base not matched to a gene; V was cut back by 5 bases and J by 5 bases. CDR3 sequence reads: CASSRQGDQPQHF. The CDR3 region has the DNA TGTGCCAGCAGTAGACAGGGGGATCAGCCCCAGCATTTT.

Worth noting for this clone: Other DNA sequences in this specimen translate into the identical CDR3. The V and J genes are TRBV2 and TRBJ2-7, with 8 bases lining up with TRBD2. The CDR3 length is 15 residues. Germline lookup yields CDR1 SNHLY and CDR2 FYNNEI. V shed 1 base, J shed 2 bases, and the junction held 4 bases outside the gene matches. CDR3 in amino acids: CASSEGAGGPYEQYF. CDR3 DNA: TGTGCCAGCAGTGAAGGGGCGGGGGGTCCCTACGAGCAGTACTTC.

The chain combines TRBV5-4 with TRBJ1-6; 9 positions agree with TRBD1. The J segment lost 9 bases and the V segment lost 5 bases, leaving 15 bases of the junction unmatched. The CDR3 has 17 amino acids. The germline CDR1 and CDR2 sequences are SGHNT and YYREEE (reference sequence). The CDR3: CASSTAWDRARGSPLHF. CDR3 in DNA: TGTGCCAGCAGTACGGCCTGGGACAGGGCCAGGGGTTCACCCCTCCACTTT.

This chain joins TRBV9 and TRBJ2-3, with D unresolved. The CDR3 has 14 amino acids. The ends were cut back, 0 bases at V and 4 bases at J, with 9 bases in the middle. Germline-derived CDR1 and CDR2 are SGDLS and YYNGEE. Here the CDR3 reads CASSVAQAPDTQYF. In DNA form, the CDR3 reads TGTGCCAGCAGCGTAGCGCAGGCCCCAGATACGCAGTATTTT.

The table lists this clone with a count of one. The V gene is TRBV5-4, the J gene TRBJ2-5, with D perhaps given as TRBD1 or TRBD2 (5 bases each). The CDR3 is 15 amino acids. The germline V gene has CDR1 SGHNT and CDR2 YYREEE (reference sequence). The germline V and J ends were trimmed by 4 bases and 2 bases, with 15 bases remaining between them. The CDR3 region has the DNA TGTGCCAGCAGCCCCCGAACTGGGGGTCAAGAGACCCAGTACTTC. It translates to CASSPRTGGQETQYF.

This sequence joins TRBV6-5 and TRBJ1-1; possibly TRBD1 for D (6 bases). The V end lost 2 bases, the J end lost 7 bases, and 8 bases lay between the germline ends. In germline, CDR1 is MNHEY, CDR2 SVGAGI. The CDR3 runs 12 residues. The CDR3 loop reads CASSYPDSEAFF. Here the CDR3 DNA reads TGTGCCAGCAGTTACCCGGACAGTGAAGCTTTCTTT.

J is TRBJ2-2 and V is TRBV27; no definite D call. The germline V gene has CDR1 MNHEY and CDR2 SMNVEV (reference sequence). The CDR3 totals 14 residues. The V end was cut by 7 bases, the J end by 6 bases, with 15 bases between. CDR3 sequence (DNA): TGTGCCAGCACGCTCCGTGGTGGGGCCGGGGAGCTGTTTTTT. This gives the protein CASTLRGGAGELFF.

The rearrangement uses TRBV27 and TRBJ2-2; unclear D gene. In germline, CDR1 is MNHEY, CDR2 SMNVEV (reference sequence). V dropped 5 bases and J dropped 9 bases, with 16 bases sitting between them. The CDR3 contains 14 residues. CDR3 in amino acids: CASSPTTLSWELFF. The CDR3 bases are TGTGCCAGCAGTCCGACCACCCTATCTTGGGAGCTGTTTTTT.